These 4 T cell receptor beta chains came from one sample sequenced in a study of patients and donors after allogeneic stem cell transplantation. TCRdb processed the RT-PCR reads anew with MiXCR; each CDR3 protein has one entry. The sample records 920,000 or so distinct CDR3 sequences, more than 15% being singletons. Sequencing input: blood, either unsorted or a sorted T cell fraction (not recorded which). The receptors derive from a human donor who was either an allogeneic HSCT recipient or a stem cell or donor lymphocyte infusion donor (not recorded which). It is not recorded whose cells these are; they may come from a transplant donor.

This clonotype was recorded once. This chain uses TRBV7-8 with TRBJ2-3; 13 nucleotides align to TRBD2. The CDR3 is 18 residues long. The V and J ends lost 5 bases and 2 bases, in that order; junction bases with no gene match: 10. From germline, CDR1 is SGHVS and CDR2 FQNEAQ. CDR3 nucleotide sequence: TGTGCCAGCAGCGCTAGGACTAGCGGGGGTCCAATCACAGATACGCAGTATTTT. Translating it yields CASSARTSGGPITDTQYF.

The rearrangement joins TRBV6-2 or TRBV6-3 to TRBJ2-7; 11 positions match TRBD1. The CDR3 has 14 residues. The germline gives CDR1 MNHEY, CDR2 SVGEGT. V trimming: 5 bases; J trimming: 5 bases; junction bases outside the gene matches: 5. CDR3 amino acids: CASSKGQGVDEQYF. The CDR3 bases are TGTGCCAGCAGTAAGGGACAGGGGGTGGACGAGCAGTACTTC.

This chain joins TRBV20-1 and TRBJ2-1; D may match TRBD1 or TRBD2 (5 bases each). Germline CDR1 DFQATT, CDR2 SNEGSKA (reference sequence). This CDR3 comprises 16 residues. Trimming removed 3 bases at V and 5 bases at J, with 20 bases between. This CDR3 is CSARGDGGSWNNEQFF. DNA of the CDR3: TGCAGTGCTAGGGGGGATGGCGGATCCTGGAACAATGAGCAGTTCTTC.

This chain links TRBV12-3 or TRBV12-4 with TRBJ2-7; no clear D. Between the trimmed V and J ends, which lost 0 bases and 0 bases, there was a span of 12 bases. The CDR3 loop spans 16 amino acids. This CDR3 reads CASSLASVLGSYEQYF. In DNA form, the CDR3 reads TGTGCCAGCAGTTTAGCATCAGTTCTTGGCTCCTACGAGCAGTACTTC.